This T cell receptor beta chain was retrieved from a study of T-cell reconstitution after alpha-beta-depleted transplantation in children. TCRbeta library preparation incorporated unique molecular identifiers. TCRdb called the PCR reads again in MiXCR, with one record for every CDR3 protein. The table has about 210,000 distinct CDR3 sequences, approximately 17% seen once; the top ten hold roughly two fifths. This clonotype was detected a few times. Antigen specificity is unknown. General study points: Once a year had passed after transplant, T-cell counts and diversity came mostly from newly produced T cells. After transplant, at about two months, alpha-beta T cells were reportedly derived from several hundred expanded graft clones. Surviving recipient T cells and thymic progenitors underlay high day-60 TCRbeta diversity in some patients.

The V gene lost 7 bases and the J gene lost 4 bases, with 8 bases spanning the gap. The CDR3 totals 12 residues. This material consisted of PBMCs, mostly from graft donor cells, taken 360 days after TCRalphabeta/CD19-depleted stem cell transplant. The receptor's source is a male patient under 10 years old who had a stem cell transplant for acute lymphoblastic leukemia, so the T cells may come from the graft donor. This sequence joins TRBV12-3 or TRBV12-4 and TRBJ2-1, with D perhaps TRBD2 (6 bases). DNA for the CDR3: TGTGCCAGCAACGCGGGGTACAATGAGCAGTTCTTC. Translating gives CASNAGYNEQFF.